Presented here are 2 T cell receptor beta chains from one specimen sequenced in a study of blood T cell repertoires in COVID-19. Measured with immunoSEQ multiplex PCR; TCRdb has only the in-frame clones, and not every one. The sample has approximately 290,000 clones, approximately 85% seen once. The sample consisted of peripheral blood. These receptors originate from a human donor with COVID-19, enrolled during active disease. The donor label of this sample is uncertain.

The V and J genes are TRBV5-1 and TRBJ2-5, with a possible D match to TRBD1 (6 bases). Germline V gene lookup returns CDR1 SGHRS and CDR2 YFSETQ. There are 15 residues in the CDR3. Trimming shortened V by 4 bases and J by 5 bases, and 18 bases separated the two germline ends. In DNA, the CDR3 is TGCGCCAGCAGCATCACACAGGGCCAAGGGGAGACCCAGTACTTC. It translates to CASSITQGQGETQYF.

The chain is built from TRBV12-3 or TRBV12-4 and TRBJ2-5; possibly TRBD1 for D (5 bases). The CDR3 runs 13 residues. V was clipped by 7 bases and J by 7 bases, with 16 bases between them. Written as DNA, the CDR3 is TGTGCCAGCACCCAGGGCCAGTCTGGGACCCAGTACTTC. It translates to CASTQGQSGTQYF.